One sample yielded the 15 T cell receptor beta chains listed below, sequenced in a study of T-cell reconstitution after alpha-beta-depleted transplantation in children. Unique molecular identifiers were incorporated during preparation of the TCRbeta library. TCRdb called the PCR reads again in MiXCR, with one record for every CDR3 protein. The data contain 500,000 to 750,000 distinct CDR3 sequences, 10% to 15% of them singletons. The sequences come from PBMCs, mostly from graft donor cells, collected 360 days after TCRalphabeta/CD19-depleted stem cell transplant. Source of these receptors: a male patient younger than 18 who had a stem cell transplant for acute myeloid leukemia, so the T cells may come from the graft donor.

The sample holds many counts of this clonotype. The chain uses TRBV29-1 and TRBJ2-7, with D perhaps matching TRBD1 (6 bases). Germline assignment: CDR1 SQVTM and CDR2 ANQGSEA. Trimming removed 7 bases from V and 4 bases from J, with 17 bases in between. The CDR3 sequence is 13 residues long. The CDR3 sequence: CSARPQGGYEQYF. The CDR3 region has the DNA TGCAGCGCCAGACCACAGGGTGGATACGAGCAGTACTTC.

V is TRBV19 and J is TRBJ2-1; TRBD2 aligns across 8 bases. CDR3 size: 14 residues. The junction had 9 bases not matched to a gene; V was cut back by 6 bases and J by 8 bases. The V gene's germline CDR1 is LNHDA and CDR2 SQIVND (reference sequence). The CDR3 loop reads CASSPGLGRYEQFF. DNA for the CDR3: TGTGCCAGTAGCCCGGGACTAGGGCGCTATGAGCAGTTCTTC.

This clonotype was detected only a few times. J is TRBJ2-7 and V is TRBV7-9; D may be TRBD2 (6 bases). Per germline, CDR1 SEHNR and CDR2 FQNEAQ (reference sequence). The V gene lost 1 base and the J gene lost 2 bases, with 12 bases spanning the gap. CDR3 size: 15 residues. CDR3 nucleotides: TGTGCCAGCAGCTTAGAGCGGGCACCAACCTACGAGCAGTACTTC. Translation gives CASSLERAPTYEQYF.

This clonotype occurred a few times. The genes are TRBV7-2 and TRBJ1-4; 11 bases are shared with TRBD1. The trim removed 4 bases at V and 7 bases at J, leaving 8 bases unmatched. CDR3 length equals 16 residues. Germline lookup yields CDR1 SGHTA and CDR2 FQGNSA. For the CDR3, the DNA is TGTGCCAGCAGCTCGGATGGGACAGGGGGAATTGAAAAACTGTTTTTT. Protein product: CASSSDGTGGIEKLFF.

The sample holds a few counts of this clonotype. The chain recombines TRBV11-2 with TRBJ2-5; 9 bases fit TRBD2. CDR1 is SGHAT, CDR2 FQNNGV, per germline. The CDR3 length is 16 residues. Germline trimming cut 1 base from V and 5 bases from J; bases unmatched to any gene: 8. The CDR3 DNA is TGTGCCAGCAGCTTAGGGGGTAGCGGGAGAGCGGAGACCCAGTACTTC. Amino acids: CASSLGGSGRAETQYF.

This clonotype was found a few times. The rearrangement joins TRBV5-1 to TRBJ2-7, with TRBD2 as a possible D gene (6 bases). V lost 4 bases and J lost 2, with 13 bases in between. Germline V gene lookup returns CDR1 SGHRS and CDR2 YFSETQ. The CDR3 has 14 residues. The CDR3 sequence is CASSGGDGAYEQYF. CDR3 nucleotides: TGCGCCAGCAGCGGCGGGGACGGAGCCTACGAGCAGTACTTC.

This clonotype was detected a few times. This rearrangement joins TRBV7-9 to TRBJ2-2; D may be TRBD2 (6 bases). The germline V gene has CDR1 SEHNR and CDR2 FQNEAQ (reference sequence). The V end lost 3 bases, the J end lost 1 base, and 15 bases lay between the germline ends. CDR3 length equals 17 residues. For the CDR3, the DNA is TGTGCCAGCAGCTTTCCCACCGGGACTTTGAACACCGGGGAGCTGTTTTTT. Amino acids: CASSFPTGTLNTGELFF.

This clonotype occurred a few times. The chain recombines TRBV7-2 with TRBJ2-3, with D uncertain. V was shortened by 5 bases and J by 5 bases, with 8 bases between the two germline ends. Germline values: CDR1 SGHTA, CDR2 FQGNSA. CDR3 size: 12 residues. The CDR3 is CASSPQEDTQYF. The CDR3 DNA reads TGTGCCAGCAGCCCCCAAGAAGATACGCAGTATTTT.

This clonotype was counted between two and nine times. The chain couples TRBV24-1 to TRBJ2-2, with D perhaps TRBD2 (6 bases). Trimming took off 0 bases at V and 1 base at J, with 8 bases between the two ends. The CDR3 is made up of 16 amino acids. Germline V gene lookup returns CDR1 KGHDR and CDR2 SFDVKD. CDR3 coding DNA: TGTGCCACCAGTGATTTGCTGGGAGGGAACACCGGGGAGCTGTTTTTT. Protein: CATSDLLGGNTGELFF.

The genes are TRBV15 and TRBJ2-7, with a weak D call TRBD2 (5 bases). V lost 3 bases and J lost 2, with 8 bases in between. Germline values: CDR1 LNHNV, CDR2 YYDKDF (reference sequence). The CDR3 sequence is 13 residues long. The CDR3 DNA follows: TGTGCCACCAGCAGGGACTCACCCTACGAGCAGTACTTC. Translated: CATSRDSPYEQYF.

This clonotype was observed a handful of times. The chain has TRBV12-3 or TRBV12-4 and TRBJ2-7; 7 bases are shared with TRBD1. There are 13 residues in the CDR3. After removal of 6 bases from V and 2 bases from J, the junction contained 4 bases not matched to a gene. CDR3 region: CASSPDRPYEQYF. The DNA for the CDR3 is TGTGCCAGCAGCCCGGACAGGCCCTACGAGCAGTACTTC.

The chain links TRBV6-1 to TRBJ2-4; TRBD1 might be the D (6 bases). This CDR3 has 15 amino acids. V lost 7 bases and J lost 6, with 19 bases in between. Germline CDR1 reads MNHNS; CDR2 reads SASEGT. The CDR3 DNA follows: TGTGCCAGCACCGAAAACGAGGGCAGGGGAAACATTCAGTACTTC. It encodes CASTENEGRGNIQYF.

This clonotype was picked up a small number of times. The chain has TRBV11-2 and TRBJ1-2, with D tentatively TRBD1 (6 bases). The CDR3 consists of 13 residues. The germline V gene encodes CDR1 SGHAT and CDR2 FQNNGV. Trimming removed 1 base at V and 6 bases at J, with 9 bases between. In DNA form, the CDR3 reads TGTGCCAGCAGCTTAGCAGGACAGAATGGCTACACCTTC. The encoded protein is CASSLAGQNGYTF.

The rearrangement joins TRBV5-1 to TRBJ2-2; 10 bases match TRBD1. There are 15 residues in the CDR3. Germline V gene lookup returns CDR1 SGHRS and CDR2 YFSETQ. J lost 6 bases, V lost 0 bases, and 2 bases had no gene match. CDR3 sequence: CASSLAGQGAGELFF. The CDR3 DNA reads as TGCGCCAGCAGCTTGGCCGGACAGGGGGCCGGGGAGCTGTTTTTT.

This clonotype appeared many times. CDR3 sequence (DNA): TGCAGTGCCTGGACAGGGGGCGACGACGAGCAGTACTTC. This translates into CSAWTGGDDEQYF. V usage is TRBV20-1 and J usage is TRBJ2-7; 11 bases fit TRBD1. Per germline, CDR1 DFQATT and CDR2 SNEGSKA (reference sequence). With V trimmed by 6 bases and J by 5 bases, 6 bases remained unmatched. The length of the CDR3 is 13 residues.